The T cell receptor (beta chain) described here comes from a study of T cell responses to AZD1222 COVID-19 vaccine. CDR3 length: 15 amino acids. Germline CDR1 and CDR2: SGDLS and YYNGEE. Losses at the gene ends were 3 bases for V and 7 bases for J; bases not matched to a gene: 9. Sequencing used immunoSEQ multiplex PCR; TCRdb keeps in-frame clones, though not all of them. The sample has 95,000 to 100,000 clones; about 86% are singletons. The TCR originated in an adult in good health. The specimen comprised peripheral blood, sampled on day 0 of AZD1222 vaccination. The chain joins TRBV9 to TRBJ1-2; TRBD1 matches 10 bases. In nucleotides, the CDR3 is TGTGCCAGCAGCGCCGGGACAGGGGATATGCGTGGCTACACCTTC. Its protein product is CASSAGTGDMRGYTF.